This T cell receptor (beta chain) was recorded in a study of CD8 T cells in ankylosing spondylitis. The study's findings and limits: There was a TCR beta motif, made of several highly homologous variants, that appeared characteristic of ankylosing spondylitis blood. Disease-linked clones had a CD8+ phenotype and relatively low frequency in peripheral blood. Within matched ankylosing spondylitis synovial fluid, disease-linked clones were reportedly significantly enriched.

For TCR beta, libraries came from quantitative 5'-RACE with molecular barcodes. TCRdb itself ran the 5' RACE reads through MiXCR, one entry per CDR3 protein. The sample shows about 240,000 distinct CDR3 sequences, approximately 9% of them seen only once. The sample holds many counts of this clonotype. Its specificity is unknown. This TCR came from a male donor with ankylosing spondylitis or in good health (not recorded which). Sequenced input: blood, either unsorted or a sorted T cell fraction (not recorded which).

Written as DNA, the CDR3 is TGTGCCAGCAGCTTGAATGGACAGGCGCAGTACTTC. Protein product: CASSLNGQAQYF. The chain combines TRBV7-8 with TRBJ2-7; 7 positions agree with TRBD1. This CDR3 spans 12 amino acids. V trimming: 3 bases; J trimming: 9 bases; junction bases outside the gene matches: 5. Germline lookup yields CDR1 SGHVS and CDR2 FQNEAQ.